The 3 T cell receptor beta chains listed next were all sequenced from one sample in a study of cytomegalovirus exposure and HLA in healthy donors. Primers: 60 Vbeta forward and 13 Jbeta reverse. The assay was immunoSEQ multiplex PCR, and TCRdb's table has in-frame clones only and misses some. The sample holds 140,000 to 150,000 clones, over 75% seen once. The material sequenced was PBMCs. These receptors were taken from a woman aged 25 to 39 in good health and CMV-seronegative.

The chain is built from TRBV5-1 and TRBJ1-1, with TRBD1 identical over 7 bases. The CDR3 totals 13 residues. Per germline, CDR1 SGHRS and CDR2 YFSETQ. J gave up 7 bases and V 4 bases, and 7 bases lay outside the gene matches. This chain's CDR3 is CASSVTGNLEAFF. For the CDR3, the DNA is TGCGCCAGCAGCGTGACAGGGAATCTTGAAGCTTTCTTT.

In DNA form, the CDR3 reads TGTGCCAGCCAAGCCGGGGGTACCGGGGAGCTGTTTTTT. It encodes CASQAGGTGELFF. The chain uses TRBV6-5 and TRBJ2-2, with a possible D match to TRBD2 (6 bases). This CDR3 comprises 13 residues. CDR1 is MNHEY, CDR2 SVGAGI, per germline. The V end lost 8 bases, the J end lost 5 bases, and 12 bases lay between the germline ends.

This chain links TRBV7-2 with TRBJ2-7; 8 bases align to TRBD1. The CDR3 is made up of 15 amino acids. The J segment lost 3 bases and the V segment lost 1 base, leaving 5 bases of the junction unmatched. Germline V gives CDR1 SGHTA, CDR2 FQGNSA. The CDR3 DNA reads TGTGCCAGCAGCTTAGTAGGGACAGGCCTCTACGAGCAGTACTTC. Protein sequence: CASSLVGTGLYEQYF.